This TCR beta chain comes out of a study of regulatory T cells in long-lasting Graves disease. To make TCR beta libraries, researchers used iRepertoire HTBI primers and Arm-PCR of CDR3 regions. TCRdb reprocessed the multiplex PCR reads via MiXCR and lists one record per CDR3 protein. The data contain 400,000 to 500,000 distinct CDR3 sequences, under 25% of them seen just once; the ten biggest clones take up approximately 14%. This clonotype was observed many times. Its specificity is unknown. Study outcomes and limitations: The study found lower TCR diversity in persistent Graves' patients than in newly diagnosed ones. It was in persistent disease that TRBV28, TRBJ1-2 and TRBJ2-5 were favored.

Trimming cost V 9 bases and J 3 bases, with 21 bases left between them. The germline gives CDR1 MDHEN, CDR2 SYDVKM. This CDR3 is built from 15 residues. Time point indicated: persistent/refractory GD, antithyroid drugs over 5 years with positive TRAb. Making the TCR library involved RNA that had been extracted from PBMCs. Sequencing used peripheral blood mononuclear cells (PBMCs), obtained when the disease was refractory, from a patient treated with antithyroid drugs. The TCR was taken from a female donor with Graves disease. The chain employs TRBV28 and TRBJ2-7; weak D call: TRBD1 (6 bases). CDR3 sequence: CARGVRDIIIYEQYF. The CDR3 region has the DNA TGTGCCAGGGGAGTACGGGACATAATAATCTACGAGCAGTACTTC.